This T cell receptor beta chain was obtained from a study of control samples from healthy donors and cancer patients. TCRdb's table, derived via immunoSEQ multiplex PCR, lists solely in-frame clones and lacks some. The profile shows about 110,000 clones, just under 85% of them singletons. CDR3 length: 18 amino acids. The trim removed 3 bases at V and 0 bases at J, leaving 11 bases unmatched. Germline values: CDR1 DFQATT, CDR2 SNEGSKA (reference sequence). There are a few counts of this clone. The sequenced material came from blood. This chain connects TRBV20-1 to TRBJ2-3, with 11 bases fitting TRBD2. The sequence was collected from a man aged 18 to 35 in good health. The CDR3, as DNA: TGCAGTGCTAGTTTTGCTAGCGGGGGGAAGAAAAGCACAGATACGCAGTATTTT. Translating gives CSASFASGGKKSTDTQYF.